Listed below are T cell receptor beta chains from one sample, sequenced in a study of T-cell reconstitution after alpha-beta-depleted transplantation in children. TCRdb used MiXCR to reprocess the PCR reads, holding one entry per CDR3 protein. Here the sample spans around 300,000 distinct CDR3 sequences, around 7.1% being singletons. Sequenced here: peripheral blood, sampled 360 days after TCRalphabeta/CD19-depleted stem cell transplant. These receptors were taken from a female patient aged 2-10 years who had a stem cell transplant for Fanconi anemia, so the T cells may come from the graft donor. CDR3s include the opening cysteine and the closing phenylalanine or tryptophan. Fields, in order: V gene, J gene, clone size, D gene, CDR3 protein, CDR3 DNA. A D gene is named only where the DNA matches it firmly. Size is omitted from some rows. Given values are once, few, many or a class for expanded clones.

TRBV7-2	TRBJ1-1	NA	TRBD1	CASSFSPGGLRNTEAFF	TGTGCCAGCAGCTTCTCGCCAGGGGGATTGCGGAACACTGAAGCTTTCTTT
TRBV9	TRBJ2-5	NA	TRBD1	CASSGMTGGFQETQYF	TGTGCCAGCAGCGGGATGACAGGGGGCTTCCAAGAGACCCAGTACTTC
TRBV7-8	TRBJ1-2	NA	NA	CASSFWTEGHYGYTF	TGTGCCAGCAGCTTTTGGACGGAGGGACACTATGGCTACACCTTC
TRBV5-6	TRBJ1-1	NA	NA	CASSLGSVGPLETEAFF	TGTGCCAGCAGCTTGGGTTCGGTTGGTCCCCTGGAGACTGAAGCTTTCTTT
TRBV29-1	TRBJ2-7	many	NA	CSVEATDYEQYF	TGCAGCGTTGAAGCTACGGACTACGAGCAGTACTTC
TRBV27	TRBJ2-1	many	TRBD1	CASRRTGTVNNEQFF	TGTGCCAGCAGGAGGACCGGGACAGTTAACAATGAGCAGTTCTTC
TRBV7-6	TRBJ2-7	NA	NA	CASSGRDDYEQYF	TGTGCCAGCAGCGGCCGGGACGACTACGAGCAGTACTTC
TRBV29-1	TRBJ1-1	many	NA	CSVDRDAHEDTEAFF	TGCAGCGTCGACCGGGACGCCCATGAGGACACTGAAGCTTTCTTT
TRBV30	TRBJ1-3	NA	NA	CAWSSGSGNTIYF	TGTGCCTGGAGTAGCGGTTCTGGAAACACCATATATTTT
TRBV6-1	TRBJ1-5	few	TRBD1	CASRPRQGLSNQPQHF	TGTGCCAGCAGACCCCGACAGGGCCTTAGCAATCAGCCCCAGCATTTT
TRBV5-1	TRBJ2-3	many	TRBD1	CASRAGQGTDTQYF	TGCGCCAGCAGGGCGGGACAGGGGACAGATACGCAGTATTTT
TRBV27	TRBJ1-5	many	NA	CASSFQGYSNQPQHF	TGTGCCAGCAGTTTTCAGGGATATAGCAATCAGCCCCAGCATTTT
TRBV28	TRBJ2-3	NA	NA	CASSLPGPADTQYF	TGTGCCAGCAGTTTACCGGGCCCCGCAGATACGCAGTATTTT
TRBV7-3	TRBJ2-5	many	NA	CASSRTGAQETQYF	TGTGCCAGCAGCCGAACCGGGGCACAAGAGACCCAGTACTTC
TRBV5-1	TRBJ1-2	many	NA	CASTRDTDLTNYGYTF	TGCGCCAGCACCCGGGACACCGACTTGACTAACTATGGCTACACCTTC
TRBV28	TRBJ1-5	NA	NA	CASEVSDTSNQPQHF	TGTGCCAGCGAGGTAAGCGATACGAGCAATCAGCCCCAGCATTTT
TRBV4-3	TRBJ1-2	many	NA	CASRPLGENSGYTF	TGCGCCAGCAGGCCACTTGGGGAGAACTCTGGCTACACCTTC
TRBV12-3/TRBV12-4	TRBJ2-3	many	NA	CASSPTLSTDTQYF	TGTGCCAGCAGTCCTACCCTCAGCACAGATACGCAGTATTTT
TRBV7-6	TRBJ1-1	few	NA	CASSLGGGGGSEAFF	TGTGCCAGCAGCTTAGGCGGGGGGGGCGGATCTGAAGCTTTCTTT
TRBV4-3	TRBJ1-4	NA	NA	CASSQDPGREKLFF	TGCGCCAGCAGCCAAGATCCGGGCAGAGAAAAACTGTTTTTT
TRBV20-1	TRBJ2-5	many	NA	CSANVQPTYQETQYF	TGCAGTGCTAACGTACAACCTACGTACCAAGAGACCCAGTACTTC